Described below is a single TCR beta chain sequence and its context. The antigen is not known. This record comes from a study of T cell repertoires in cytomegalovirus infection. Study-level background: TCR beta signatures that were public indicated CMV infection and matching HLA type.

V lost 6 bases to trimming and J lost 4 bases; unmatched junction nucleotides: 5. Per the germline V gene, CDR1 is SNHLY and CDR2 is FYNNEI. The CDR3 runs 13 residues. TCRdb re-called the reads with MiXCR, one entry per CDR3 protein. Of 750,000 to 950,000 distinct CDR3 sequences in the sample, 25% to 35% were seen once. The sample in question was cultured CD8+ T cells from PBMCs, obtained from culture after CMV antigen stimulation. The rearrangement joins TRBV2 to TRBJ1-2; 7 bases map to TRBD1. This TCR was sampled from a human donor in good health (CMV status not recorded). Some clones in this sample may be carry-over from other donors' samples. CDR3 sequence reads: CASRGGAIYGYTF. The DNA of the CDR3 is TGTGCCAGCAGAGGGGGCGCTATCTATGGCTACACCTTC.